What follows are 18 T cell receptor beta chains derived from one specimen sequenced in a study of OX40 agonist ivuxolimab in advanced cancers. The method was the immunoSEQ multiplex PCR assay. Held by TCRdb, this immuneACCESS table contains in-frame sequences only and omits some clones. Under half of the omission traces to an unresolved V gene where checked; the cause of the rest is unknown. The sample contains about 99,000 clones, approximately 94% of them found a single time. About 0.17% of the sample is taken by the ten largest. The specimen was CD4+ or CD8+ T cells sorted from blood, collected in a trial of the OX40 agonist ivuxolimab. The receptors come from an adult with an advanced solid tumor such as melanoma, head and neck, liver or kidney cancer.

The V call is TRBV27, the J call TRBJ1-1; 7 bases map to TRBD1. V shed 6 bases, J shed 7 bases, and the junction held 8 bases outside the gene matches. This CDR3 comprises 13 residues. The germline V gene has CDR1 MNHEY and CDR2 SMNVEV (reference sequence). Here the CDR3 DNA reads TGTGCCAGCAGATCTGGACAGGCCGATGAAGCTTTCTTT. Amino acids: CASRSGQADEAFF.

The CDR3 nucleotides are TGTGCCAGCAGTAAGATGACGGCCAGCTCCTACGAGCAGTACTTC. As protein: CASSKMTASSYEQYF. The rearrangement uses TRBV28 and TRBJ2-7, with unresolved D. Deletions cut 5 bases from V and 0 bases from J, with 14 bases between. The CDR3 sequence is 15 residues long. CDR1 is MDHEN, CDR2 SYDVKM, per germline.

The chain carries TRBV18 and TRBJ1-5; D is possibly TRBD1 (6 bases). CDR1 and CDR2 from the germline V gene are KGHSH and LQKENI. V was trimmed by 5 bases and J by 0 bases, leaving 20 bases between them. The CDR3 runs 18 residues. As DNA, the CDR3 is TGTGCCAGCTCAGGGCAGGGGAGTATCGTTGGTAGCAATCAGCCCCAGCATTTT. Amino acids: CASSGQGSIVGSNQPQHF.

CDR3 nucleotides: TGCGCCAGCAGCCGGACCCTAGCGGGAGGGGGGGCCGGGGAGCTGTTTTTT. Protein sequence: CASSRTLAGGGAGELFF. The chain recombines TRBV4-3 with TRBJ2-2; 12 nucleotides match TRBD2. CDR3 size: 17 residues. Germline V CDR1 and CDR2: LGHNA, YSLEER. Trimming took 4 bases from V and 6 from J; bases not matched to a gene: 9.

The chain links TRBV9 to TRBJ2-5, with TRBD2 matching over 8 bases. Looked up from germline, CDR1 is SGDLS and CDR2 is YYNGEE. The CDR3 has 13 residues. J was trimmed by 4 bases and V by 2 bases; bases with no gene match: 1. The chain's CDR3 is CASSVREGETQYF. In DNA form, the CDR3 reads TGTGCCAGCAGCGTTCGGGAGGGAGAGACCCAGTACTTC. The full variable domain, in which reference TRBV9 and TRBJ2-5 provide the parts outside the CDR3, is DSGVTQTPKHLITATGQRVTLRCSPRSGDLSVYWYQQSLDQGLQFLIQYYNGEERAKGNILERFSAQQFPDLHSELNLSSLELGDSALYFCASSVREGETQYFGPGTRLLVL.

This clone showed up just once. The DNA for the CDR3 is TGTGCCAGCAGCGCTCCCGGCGAGCAGTACTTC. Protein sequence: CASSAPGEQYF. The rearrangement joins TRBV7-2 to TRBJ2-7; D is uncertain. CDR3 length equals 11 residues. V was trimmed by 5 bases and J by 6 bases, leaving 8 bases between them. Germline CDR1 is SGHTA and CDR2 is FQGNSA.

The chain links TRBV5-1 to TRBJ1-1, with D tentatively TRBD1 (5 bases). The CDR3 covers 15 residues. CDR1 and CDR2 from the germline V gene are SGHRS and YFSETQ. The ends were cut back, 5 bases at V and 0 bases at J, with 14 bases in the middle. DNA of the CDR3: TGCGCCAGCAGAAGGGTCGGGGCAGTGAACACTGAAGCTTTCTTT. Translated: CASRRVGAVNTEAFF.

The CDR3 spells CASSSGQGGGTEAFF. In DNA form, the CDR3 reads TGCGCCAGCAGCTCCGGACAGGGTGGAGGCACTGAAGCTTTCTTT. The chain carries TRBV5-1 and TRBJ1-1; 8 nucleotides line up with TRBD1. The trim removed 3 bases at V and 4 bases at J, leaving 8 bases unmatched. This CDR3 contains 15 residues. CDR1 is SGHRS and CDR2 is YFSETQ in the germline V gene.

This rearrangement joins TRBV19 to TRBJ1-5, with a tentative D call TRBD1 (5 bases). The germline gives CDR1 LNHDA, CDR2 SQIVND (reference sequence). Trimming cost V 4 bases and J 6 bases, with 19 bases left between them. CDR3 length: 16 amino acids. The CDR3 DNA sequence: TGTGCCAGTAGTAAACGGATTGGAGGGGACGGTCAGCCCCAGCATTTT. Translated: CASSKRIGGDGQPQHF.

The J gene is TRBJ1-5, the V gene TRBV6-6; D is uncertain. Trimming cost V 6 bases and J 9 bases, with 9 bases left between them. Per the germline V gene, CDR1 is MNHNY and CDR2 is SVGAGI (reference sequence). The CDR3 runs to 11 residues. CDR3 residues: CASSPGRPQHF. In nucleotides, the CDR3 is TGTGCCAGCAGCCCCGGGCGGCCCCAGCATTTT.

The CDR3 DNA sequence: TGTGCCAGCAGCCTGACTAGCGGGAGTGTGAACGAGCAGTACTTC. Protein: CASSLTSGSVNEQYF. The chain combines TRBV5-6 with TRBJ2-7, with 12 bases fitting TRBD2. Germline V gene data show CDR1 as SGHDT and CDR2 as YYEEEE. V dropped 4 bases and J dropped 5; count of bases not matched to a gene: 7. The CDR3 contains 15 residues.

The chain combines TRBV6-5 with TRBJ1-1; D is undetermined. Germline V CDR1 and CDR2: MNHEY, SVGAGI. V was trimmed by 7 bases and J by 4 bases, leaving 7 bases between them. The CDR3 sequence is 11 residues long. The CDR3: CASIFGTEAFF. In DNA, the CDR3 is TGTGCCAGCATCTTCGGCACTGAAGCTTTCTTT.

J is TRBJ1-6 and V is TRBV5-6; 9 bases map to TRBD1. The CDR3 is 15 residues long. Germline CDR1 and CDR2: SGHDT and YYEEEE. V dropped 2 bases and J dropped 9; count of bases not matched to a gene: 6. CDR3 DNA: TGTGCCAGCAGCTTCAGGGGGACAGGGAGTTCACCCCTCCACTTT. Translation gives CASSFRGTGSSPLHF.

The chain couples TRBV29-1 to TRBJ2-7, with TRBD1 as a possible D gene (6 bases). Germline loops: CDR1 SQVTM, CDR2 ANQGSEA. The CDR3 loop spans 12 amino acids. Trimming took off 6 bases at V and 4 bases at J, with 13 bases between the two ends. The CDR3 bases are TGCAGCGTCAGGACAGCTACGTACGAGCAGTACTTC. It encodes CSVRTATYEQYF.

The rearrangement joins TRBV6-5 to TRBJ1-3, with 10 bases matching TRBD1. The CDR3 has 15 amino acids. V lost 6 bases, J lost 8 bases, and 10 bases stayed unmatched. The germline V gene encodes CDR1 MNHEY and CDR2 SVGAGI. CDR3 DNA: TGTGCCAGCAGCCAGACGGGACAGGGGAAAGACACCATATATTTT. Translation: CASSQTGQGKDTIYF.

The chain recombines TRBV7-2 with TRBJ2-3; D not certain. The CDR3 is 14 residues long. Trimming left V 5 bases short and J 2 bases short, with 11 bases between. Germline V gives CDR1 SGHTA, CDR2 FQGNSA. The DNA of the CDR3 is TGTGCCAGCAGCACCCCAACTACCACAGATACGCAGTATTTT. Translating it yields CASSTPTTTDTQYF. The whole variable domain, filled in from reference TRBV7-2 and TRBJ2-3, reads GAGVSQSPSNKVTEKGKDVELRCDPISGHTALYWYRQSLGQGLEFLIYFQGNSAPDKSGLPSDRFSAERTGGSVSTLTIQRTQQEDSAVYLCASSTPTTTDTQYFGPGTRLTVL.

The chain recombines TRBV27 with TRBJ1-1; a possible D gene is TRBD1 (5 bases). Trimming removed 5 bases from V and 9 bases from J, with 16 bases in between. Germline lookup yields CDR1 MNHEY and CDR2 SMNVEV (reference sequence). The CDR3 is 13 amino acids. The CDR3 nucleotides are TGTGCCAGCAGTAACCGGGACGGTAGCCAAGCTTTCTTT. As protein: CASSNRDGSQAFF.

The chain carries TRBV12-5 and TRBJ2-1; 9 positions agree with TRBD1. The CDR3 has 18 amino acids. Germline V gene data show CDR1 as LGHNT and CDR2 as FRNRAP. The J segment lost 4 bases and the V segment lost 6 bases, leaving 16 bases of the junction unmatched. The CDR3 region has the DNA TGTGCTAGTGGCAGAGTCCCGGGACAGGGACAATCGTACAATGAGCAGTTCTTC. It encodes CASGRVPGQGQSYNEQFF.